This entry lists 9 T cell receptor beta chains sequenced from one sample in a study of early T cells in non-severe SARS-CoV-2 infection (dated by TCRdb to the early 2020s). Libraries were constructed by 5' RACE. These reads were obtained on a NextSeq 500. TCRdb reanalyzed the raw reads on its own, using fastp at Q25 for trimming and MiXCR for clone calling, and kept in-frame beta chains. Entries that share a CDR3 protein sequence are merged under the most common genes and DNA. In this sample the table shows more than 65,000 distinct CDR3 sequences, under 15% of which occur a single time. In total, the top ten clones hold less than 3.5% of the sample. The source material was whole blood, sampled at baseline. The receptors stem from an adult who was a healthcare worker with PCR-confirmed SARS-CoV-2 infection or an uninfected control (not recorded which).

This clonotype has just a few counts. The chain carries TRBV7-2 and TRBJ2-1, with D perhaps matching TRBD1 (5 bases). The CDR3 totals 15 residues. With 5 bases removed from V and 4 bases from J, the gap between germline ends came to 15 bases. Germline V gives CDR1 SGHTA, CDR2 FQGNSA. The CDR3 nucleotides are TGTGCCAGCAGCCCGCAGACAGTCCCTTACAATGAGCAGTTCTTC. Translated: CASSPQTVPYNEQFF.

This clonotype came up many times. J is TRBJ2-7 and V is TRBV7-6, with D perhaps matching TRBD1 or TRBD2 (6 bases each). This CDR3 contains 14 residues. V was pared by 4 bases and J by 8 bases, with 18 bases between. The germline V gene has CDR1 SGHVS and CDR2 FNYEAQ. The CDR3, as DNA: TGTGCCAGCAGCTCAACCTATCAGGGGAGGCAGCAGTACTTC. As protein: CASSSTYQGRQQYF.

The chain has TRBV7-2 and TRBJ1-4; TRBD1 matches at 8 bases. The CDR3 has 16 amino acids. V gave up 1 base and J gave up 4 bases; unmatched junction bases: 5. In germline, CDR1 is SGHTA, CDR2 FQGNSA. The DNA for the CDR3 is TGTGCCAGCAGCTTAGGCCTACAGGGGGGTAATGAAAAACTGTTTTTT. This translates into CASSLGLQGGNEKLFF.

V is TRBV6-6 and J is TRBJ1-5; unclear D gene. Germline CDR1 reads MNHNY; CDR2 reads SVGAGI (reference sequence). The germline V and J ends were trimmed by 6 bases and 3 bases, with 12 bases remaining between them. The CDR3 covers 14 residues. This CDR3 is CASSPTTDNQPQHF. The CDR3 DNA is TGTGCCAGCAGCCCTACTACCGACAATCAGCCCCAGCATTTT.

The table lists this clonotype with a count of one. The chain is built from TRBV20-1 and TRBJ2-2; tentatively, D is TRBD1 or TRBD2 (5 bases each). The CDR3 runs 16 residues. V dropped 1 base and J dropped 2 bases, with 14 bases sitting between them. The V gene's germline CDR1 is DFQATT and CDR2 SNEGSKA (reference sequence). The CDR3 bases are TGCAGTGCTAGAGTGGGGACCCGGGGCAACACCGGGGAGCTGTTTTTT. It encodes CSARVGTRGNTGELFF.

V usage is TRBV7-9 and J usage is TRBJ1-6, with unresolved D. The CDR3 is 15 residues long. Trimming took 3 bases from V and 9 from J, leaving 15 bases between them. CDR1 is SEHNR, CDR2 FQNEAQ, per germline (reference sequence). The CDR3 DNA is TGTGCCAGCAGCTTTCAGAGCCCGGATGGTTCACCCCTCCACTTT. Protein: CASSFQSPDGSPLHF.

This clonotype was seen just once. The chain recombines TRBV7-8 with TRBJ2-7; D possibly uses TRBD1 or TRBD2 (5 bases each). This CDR3 comprises 16 residues. Trimming took 3 bases from V and 5 from J, leaving 20 bases between them. CDR1 and CDR2 (germline): SGHVS, FQNEAQ. CDR3 DNA sequence: TGTGCCAGCAGCTTCACAGGAAGAGGGTTCTGGGACGAGCAGTACTTC. Translation: CASSFTGRGFWDEQYF.

This clonotype occurred a few times. The V and J genes are TRBV19 and TRBJ2-2; tentative D call: TRBD2 (5 bases). Looked up from germline, CDR1 is LNHDA and CDR2 is SQIVND (reference sequence). V lost 4 bases and J lost 3, with 9 bases in between. This CDR3 is 14 amino acids long. CDR3: CASSTLRDTGELFF. The CDR3 DNA sequence: TGTGCCAGTAGTACTTTGCGGGACACCGGGGAGCTGTTTTTT.

The V call is TRBV28, the J call TRBJ2-4; no definite D call. The CDR3 has 18 amino acids. The V end was cut by 4 bases, the J end by 2 bases, with 21 bases between. CDR1 is MDHEN and CDR2 is SYDVKM in the germline V gene. This CDR3 is CASSSERPPQITKNIQYF. For the CDR3, the DNA is TGTGCCAGCAGTTCCGAACGGCCTCCCCAGATTACCAAAAACATTCAGTACTTC.